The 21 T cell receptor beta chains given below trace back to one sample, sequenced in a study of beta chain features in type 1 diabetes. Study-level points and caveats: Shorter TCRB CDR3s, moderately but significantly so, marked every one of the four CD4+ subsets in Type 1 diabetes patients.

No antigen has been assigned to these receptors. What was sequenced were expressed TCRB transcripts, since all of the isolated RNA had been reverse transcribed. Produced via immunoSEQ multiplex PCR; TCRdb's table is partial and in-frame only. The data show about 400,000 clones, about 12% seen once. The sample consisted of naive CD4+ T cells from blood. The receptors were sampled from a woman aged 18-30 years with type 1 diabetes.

The CDR3 coding sequence is TGTGCCAGTACTTCCCCGGGGAGCACTGAAGCTTTCTTT. It specifies CASTSPGSTEAFF. The rearrangement links TRBV7-3 to TRBJ1-1; no definite D call. The V gene's germline CDR1 is SGHTA and CDR2 FQGTGA. The CDR3 spans 13 residues. Trimming took 9 bases from V and 4 from J, leaving 15 bases between them.

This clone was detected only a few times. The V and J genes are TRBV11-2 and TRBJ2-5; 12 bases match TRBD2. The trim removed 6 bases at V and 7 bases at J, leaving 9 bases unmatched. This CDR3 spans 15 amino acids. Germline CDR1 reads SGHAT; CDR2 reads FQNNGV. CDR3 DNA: TGTGCCAGCAGGCCACTAGCGGGGGGTTTCGTGACCCAGTACTTC. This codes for CASRPLAGGFVTQYF.

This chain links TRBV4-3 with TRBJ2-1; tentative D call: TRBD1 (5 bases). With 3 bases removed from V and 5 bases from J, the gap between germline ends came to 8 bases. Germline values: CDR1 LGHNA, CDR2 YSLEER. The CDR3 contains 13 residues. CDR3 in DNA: TGCGCCAGCAGCCAGCAGGGAAACAATGAGCAGTTCTTC. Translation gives CASSQQGNNEQFF.

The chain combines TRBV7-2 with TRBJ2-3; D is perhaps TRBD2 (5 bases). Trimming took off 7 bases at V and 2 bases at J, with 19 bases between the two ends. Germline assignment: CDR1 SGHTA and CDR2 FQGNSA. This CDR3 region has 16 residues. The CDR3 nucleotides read TGTGCCAGCACCTCCATGGCGGGCCGCACCACAGATACGCAGTATTTT. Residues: CASTSMAGRTTDTQYF.

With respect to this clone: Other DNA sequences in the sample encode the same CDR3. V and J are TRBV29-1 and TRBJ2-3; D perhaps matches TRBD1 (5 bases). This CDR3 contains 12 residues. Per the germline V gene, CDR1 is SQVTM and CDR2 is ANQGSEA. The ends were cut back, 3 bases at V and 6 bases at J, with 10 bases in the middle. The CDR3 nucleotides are TGCAGCGTTGACAGGGAATCGGATACGCAGTATTTT. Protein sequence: CSVDRESDTQYF.

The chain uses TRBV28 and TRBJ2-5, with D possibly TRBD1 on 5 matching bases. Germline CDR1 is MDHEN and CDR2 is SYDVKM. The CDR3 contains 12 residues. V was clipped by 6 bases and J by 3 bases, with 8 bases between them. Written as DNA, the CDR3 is TGTGCCAGCAGCCCAGGGAAAGAGACCCAGTACTTC. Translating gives CASSPGKETQYF. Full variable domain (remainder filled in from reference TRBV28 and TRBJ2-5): DVKVTQSSRYLVKRTGEKVFLECVQDMDHENMFWYRQDPGLGLRLIYFSYDVKMKEKGDIPEGYSVSREKKERFSLILESASTNQTSMYLCASSPGKETQYFGPGTRLLVL.

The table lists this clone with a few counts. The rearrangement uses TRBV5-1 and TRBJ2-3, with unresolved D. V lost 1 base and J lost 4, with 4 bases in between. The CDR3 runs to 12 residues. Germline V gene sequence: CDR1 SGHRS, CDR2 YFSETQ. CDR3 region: CASSLQSDTQYF. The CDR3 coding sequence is TGCGCCAGCAGCTTGCAGTCAGATACGCAGTATTTT.

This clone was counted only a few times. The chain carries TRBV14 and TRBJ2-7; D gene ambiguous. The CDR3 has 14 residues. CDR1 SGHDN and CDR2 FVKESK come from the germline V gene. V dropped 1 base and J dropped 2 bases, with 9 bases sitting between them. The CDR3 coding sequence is TGTGCCAGCAGCCAAGCCACAGCTACCTACGAGCAGTACTTC. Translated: CASSQATATYEQYF.

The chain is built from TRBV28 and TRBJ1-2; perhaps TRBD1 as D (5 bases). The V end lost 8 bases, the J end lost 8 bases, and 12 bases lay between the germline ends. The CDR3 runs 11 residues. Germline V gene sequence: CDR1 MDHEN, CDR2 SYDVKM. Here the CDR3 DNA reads TGTGCCAGCCAGGGTTTTGGGGGCTACACCTTC. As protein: CASQGFGGYTF.

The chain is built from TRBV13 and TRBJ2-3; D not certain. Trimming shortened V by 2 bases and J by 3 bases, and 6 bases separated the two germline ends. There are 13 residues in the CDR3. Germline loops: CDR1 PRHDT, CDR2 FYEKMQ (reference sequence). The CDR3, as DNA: TGTGCCAGCAGCTTACCGGTAACAGATACGCAGTATTTT. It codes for CASSLPVTDTQYF.

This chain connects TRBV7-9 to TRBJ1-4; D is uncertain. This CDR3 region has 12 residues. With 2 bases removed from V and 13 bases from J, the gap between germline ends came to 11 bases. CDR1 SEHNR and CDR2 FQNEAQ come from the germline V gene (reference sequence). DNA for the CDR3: TGTGCCAGCAGCTTACGAGAGGAGATACTGTTTTTT. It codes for CASSLREEILFF.

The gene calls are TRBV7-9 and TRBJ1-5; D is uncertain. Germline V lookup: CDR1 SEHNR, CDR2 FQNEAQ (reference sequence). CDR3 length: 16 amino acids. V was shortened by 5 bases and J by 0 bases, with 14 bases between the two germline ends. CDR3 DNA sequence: TGTGCCAGCAGCCCCGGGGAAGGGATTAGCAATCAGCCCCAGCATTTT. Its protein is CASSPGEGISNQPQHF.

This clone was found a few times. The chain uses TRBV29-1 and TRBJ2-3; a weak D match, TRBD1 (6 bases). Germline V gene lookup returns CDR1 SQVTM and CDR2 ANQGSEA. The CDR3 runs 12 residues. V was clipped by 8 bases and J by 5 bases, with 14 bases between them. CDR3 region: CSPVRGKDTQYF. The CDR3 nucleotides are TGCAGCCCCGTTAGGGGGAAAGATACGCAGTATTTT.

The CDR3 spells CASSELSRRTEAFF. CDR3 DNA: TGTGCCAGCAGTGAATTATCCCGTCGGACTGAAGCTTTCTTT. The chain couples TRBV2 to TRBJ1-1; D ambiguous. This CDR3 has 14 residues. Germline assignment: CDR1 SNHLY and CDR2 FYNNEI. V was trimmed by 2 bases and J by 5 bases, leaving 12 bases between them.

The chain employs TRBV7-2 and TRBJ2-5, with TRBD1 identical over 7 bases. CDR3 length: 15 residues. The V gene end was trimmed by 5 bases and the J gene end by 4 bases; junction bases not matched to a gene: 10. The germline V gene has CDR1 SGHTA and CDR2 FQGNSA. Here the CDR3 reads CASSPRQGLRETQYF. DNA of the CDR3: TGTGCCAGCAGCCCCCGACAGGGTCTGAGAGAGACCCAGTACTTC.

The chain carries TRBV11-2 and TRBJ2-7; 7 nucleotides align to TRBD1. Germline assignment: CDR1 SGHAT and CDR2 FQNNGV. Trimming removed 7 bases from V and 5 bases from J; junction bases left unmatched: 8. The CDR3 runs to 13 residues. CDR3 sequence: CASTMNRGDEQYF. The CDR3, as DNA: TGTGCCAGCACCATGAACAGGGGCGACGAGCAGTACTTC.

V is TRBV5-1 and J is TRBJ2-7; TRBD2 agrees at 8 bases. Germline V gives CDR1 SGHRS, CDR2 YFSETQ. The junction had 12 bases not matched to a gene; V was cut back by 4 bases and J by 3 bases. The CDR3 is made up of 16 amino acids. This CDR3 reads CASSVTSGATYYEQYF. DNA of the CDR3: TGCGCCAGCAGCGTTACTAGCGGAGCGACCTACTACGAGCAGTACTTC.

CDR3: CASSPLGGSYEQYF. CDR3 DNA: TGTGCCAGCAGCCCCCTAGGGGGATCGTACGAGCAGTACTTC. This rearrangement joins TRBV9 to TRBJ2-7; a weak D match, TRBD1 (6 bases). The V gene lost 4 bases and the J gene lost 4 bases, with 15 bases spanning the gap. Germline-derived CDR1 and CDR2 are SGDLS and YYNGEE. The CDR3 is made up of 14 amino acids.

The CDR3 protein is CASSLVRPGEQYF. Here the CDR3 DNA reads TGTGCCAGCAGCTTAGTGCGGCCGGGCGAGCAGTACTTC. V usage is TRBV11-2 and J usage is TRBJ2-7, with D unresolved. The CDR3 has 13 residues. V was shortened by 1 base and J by 6 bases, with 10 bases between the two germline ends. Germline CDR1 SGHAT, CDR2 FQNNGV.

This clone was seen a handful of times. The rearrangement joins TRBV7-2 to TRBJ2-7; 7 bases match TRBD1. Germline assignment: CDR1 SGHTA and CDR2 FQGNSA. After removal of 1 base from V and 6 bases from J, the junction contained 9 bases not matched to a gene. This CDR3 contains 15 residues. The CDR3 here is CASSLVGVTGTEQYF. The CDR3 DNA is TGTGCCAGCAGCTTAGTGGGGGTGACAGGGACCGAGCAGTACTTC.

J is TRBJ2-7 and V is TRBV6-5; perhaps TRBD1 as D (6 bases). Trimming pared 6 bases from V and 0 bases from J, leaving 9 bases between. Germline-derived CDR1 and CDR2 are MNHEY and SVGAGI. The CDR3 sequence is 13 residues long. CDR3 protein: CASRGHGSYEQYF. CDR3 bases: TGTGCCAGCAGGGGACACGGCTCCTACGAGCAGTACTTC.